This passage covers 8 T cell receptor beta chains from one sample sequenced in a study of blood T cell repertoires in COVID-19. Only in-frame clones appear in the TCRdb table, and some are missing; sequencing was by immunoSEQ multiplex PCR. The sample records some 150,000 clones, roughly 89% being singletons. The sample taken for sequencing was peripheral blood. The receptor source for this set is a woman between 40 and 55 years old with acute or convalescent COVID-19.

The chain carries TRBV19 and TRBJ1-1; tentative D call: TRBD1 (6 bases). CDR3 length: 13 amino acids. Germline V lookup: CDR1 LNHDA, CDR2 SQIVND (reference sequence). Between the trimmed V and J ends, which lost 6 bases and 8 bases, there was a span of 16 bases. The CDR3 here is CASSTVRGWEAFF. The CDR3 bases are TGTGCCAGTAGCACCGTCAGGGGATGGGAAGCTTTCTTT.

The V call is TRBV6-5, the J call TRBJ2-2, with 9 nucleotides matching TRBD2. In germline, CDR1 is MNHEY, CDR2 SVGAGI. CDR3 length equals 15 residues. V shed 6 bases and J 6 bases; nucleotides not matched to a gene: 8. CDR3 nucleotides: TGTGCCAGCAGGGCCGGGACTAGCTTTGCCGGGGAGCTGTTTTTT. Protein product: CASRAGTSFAGELFF.

The chain couples TRBV7-9 to TRBJ1-2, with a tentative D call TRBD1 (6 bases). V dropped 6 bases and J dropped 3 bases, with 14 bases sitting between them. The germline CDR1 and CDR2 sequences are SEHNR and FQNEAQ (reference sequence). CDR3 size: 14 residues. The CDR3 reads CASSRGGIYYGYTF. In DNA, the CDR3 is TGTGCCAGCAGTCGAGGGGGAATCTACTATGGCTACACCTTC.

The V gene is TRBV19, the J gene TRBJ1-1; D not certain. V lost 7 bases to trimming and J lost 0 bases, with 12 bases between them. CDR1 and CDR2 from the germline V gene are LNHDA and SQIVND (reference sequence). The CDR3 is made up of 14 amino acids. The CDR3 reads CASKFGEMNTEAFF. In DNA, the CDR3 is TGTGCCAGTAAATTCGGGGAAATGAACACTGAAGCTTTCTTT.

This clone was found once. The chain carries TRBV6-4 and TRBJ1-1; 7 nucleotides align to TRBD1. CDR1 and CDR2 from the germline V gene are MRHNA and SNTAGT. The CDR3 has 17 residues. V shed 7 bases and J 0 bases; nucleotides not matched to a gene: 14. The CDR3 is CASNLSEGGPLNTEAFF. For the CDR3, the DNA is TGTGCCAGCAACCTAAGTGAAGGGGGCCCTCTGAACACTGAAGCTTTCTTT.

This clone was observed at least ten times. The gene calls are TRBV12-3 or TRBV12-4 and TRBJ1-1, with D unclear. V lost 7 bases and J 1 base, leaving 10 bases between the germline ends. CDR3 size: 13 residues. CDR3 sequence reads: CASTRSGNTEAFF. As DNA, the CDR3 is TGTGCCAGCACCAGAAGCGGGAACACTGAAGCTTTCTTT.

V and J are TRBV18 and TRBJ1-4; 7 bases align to TRBD1. The CDR3 has 13 amino acids. Trimming took 4 bases from V and 6 from J; bases not matched to a gene: 2. Germline CDR1 KGHSH, CDR2 LQKENI. CDR3 coding DNA: TGTGCCAGCTCACTTACAGGGGATGAAAAACTGTTTTTT. Amino acid sequence: CASSLTGDEKLFF. Based on the CDR3 plus reference TRBV18 and TRBJ1-4, the full variable domain is NAGVMQNPRHLVRRRGQEARLRCSPMKGHSHVYWYRQLPEEGLKFMVYLQKENIIDESGMPKERFSAEFPKEGPSILRIQQVVRGDSAAYFCASSLTGDEKLFFGSGTQLSVL.

This chain joins TRBV2 and TRBJ1-3; D call uncertain. The CDR3 length is 13 residues. Germline-derived CDR1 and CDR2 are SNHLY and FYNNEI. V gave up 7 bases and J gave up 9 bases, with 16 bases separating them. In nucleotides, the CDR3 is TGTGCCAGCAACGGCTTTAGCGATGGCACCATATATTTT. This translates into CASNGFSDGTIYF.